The 32 T cell receptor beta chains below were found in one sample sequenced in a study of shared clonotypes between healthy human individuals. Sequenced by immunoSEQ multiplex PCR; TCRdb stores in-frame clones only, minus some. The table has just over 2,000,000 clones, 85% to 95% seen once; the top ten hold under 0.15%. The sample comprised naive CD4+ T cells sorted from blood. As to subset: CD45RA+ positively selected. These receptors were taken from a man aged 18 to 35 in good health.

This chain connects TRBV18 to TRBJ1-2, with D uncertain. The CDR3 has 15 amino acids. Germline values: CDR1 KGHSH, CDR2 LQKENI. V was trimmed by 2 bases and J by 8 bases, leaving 18 bases between them. The DNA of the CDR3 is TGTGCCAGCTCACCAGCGACGGACGGAGGTCGGGGCTACACCTTC. Its protein product is CASSPATDGGRGYTF.

This clone was detected only a few times. The V call is TRBV28, the J call TRBJ2-7; tentative D call: TRBD1 (5 bases). The V end lost 5 bases, the J end lost 2 bases, and 16 bases lay between the germline ends. Germline V gene lookup returns CDR1 MDHEN and CDR2 SYDVKM. The CDR3 is 15 amino acids. In nucleotides, the CDR3 is TGTGCCAGCAGTCGCCCAGGCGGCAGGGCCTACGAGCAGTACTTC. Its translation is CASSRPGGRAYEQYF.

As concerns this clone: The same CDR3 is also encoded by other DNA sequences in this sample. The chain carries TRBV11-2 and TRBJ2-3, with D unresolved. This CDR3 is 14 amino acids long. Germline lookup yields CDR1 SGHAT and CDR2 FQNNGV. The V and J ends lost 5 bases and 0 bases respectively, with 9 bases between them. The CDR3 nucleotides are TGTGCCAGCAGCCCGGGCTTAAGCACAGATACGCAGTATTTT. Translated, it gives CASSPGLSTDTQYF.

This sequence joins TRBV4-3 and TRBJ2-5; no reliable D call. The CDR3 extends over 16 amino acids. Looked up from germline, CDR1 is LGHNA and CDR2 is YSLEER. The V end lost 0 bases, the J end lost 2 bases, and 13 bases lay between the germline ends. The CDR3 spells CASSQDRAKNQETQYF. CDR3 nucleotides: TGCGCCAGCAGCCAAGATCGGGCGAAAAATCAAGAGACCCAGTACTTC.

This chain joins TRBV10-1 and TRBJ2-7; D possibly corresponds to TRBD1 (5 bases). This CDR3 is built from 13 residues. The V end lost 2 bases, the J end lost 7 bases, and 12 bases lay between the germline ends. Germline V gene lookup returns CDR1 WNHNN and CDR2 SYGVQD (reference sequence). This CDR3 reads CASSERGGGEQYF. CDR3 coding DNA: TGCGCCAGCAGTGAGAGGGGCGGTGGGGAGCAGTACTTC.

The chain employs TRBV19 and TRBJ2-7; the D gene could be TRBD1 or TRBD2 (5 bases each). The V gene lost 5 bases and the J gene lost 1 base, with 21 bases spanning the gap. In germline, CDR1 is LNHDA, CDR2 SQIVND (reference sequence). The CDR3 loop spans 17 amino acids. The CDR3 DNA sequence: TGTGCCAGTAGTCGCTCAGCAACCTTGGGGGTTTCCTACGAGCAGTACTTC. This gives the protein CASSRSATLGVSYEQYF.

This clone was seen only once. The chain has TRBV7-2 and TRBJ2-7; 7 bases map to TRBD1. The ends lost 6 bases at V and 3 bases at J; junction bases unmatched: 5. Germline V gives CDR1 SGHTA, CDR2 FQGNSA. The CDR3 length is 13 residues. CDR3 nucleotide sequence: TGTGCCAGCAGAGGGGGCAGGGGCTACGAGCAGTACTTC. Its protein product is CASRGGRGYEQYF. Together with reference TRBV7-2 and TRBJ2-7, the CDR3 gives the full variable domain: GAGVSQSPSNKVTEKGKDVELRCDPISGHTALYWYRQSLGQGLEFLIYFQGNSAPDKSGLPSDRFSAERTGGSVSTLTIQRTQQEDSAVYLCASRGGRGYEQYFGPGTRLTVT.

This sequence joins TRBV5-4 and TRBJ2-1; weak D call: TRBD1 (6 bases). Germline V gives CDR1 SGHNT, CDR2 YYREEE (reference sequence). V lost 4 bases and J lost 3, with 17 bases in between. The CDR3 loop spans 16 amino acids. CDR3 region: CASSAITGFSYNEQFF. As DNA, the CDR3 is TGTGCCAGCAGCGCCATAACAGGGTTTAGCTACAATGAGCAGTTCTTC. The full variable domain, its missing parts supplied by reference TRBV5-4 and TRBJ2-1, is ETGVTQSPTHLIKTRGQQVTLRCSSQSGHNTVSWYQQALGQGPQFIFQYYREEENGRGNFPPRFSGLQFPNYSSELNVNALELDDSALYLCASSAITGFSYNEQFFGPGTRLTVL.

This clone has just a few counts. This chain links TRBV28 with TRBJ2-3; 9 positions match TRBD1. The ends lost 3 bases at V and 4 bases at J; junction bases unmatched: 8. Germline-derived CDR1 and CDR2 are MDHEN and SYDVKM. There are 16 residues in the CDR3. The CDR3 DNA sequence: TGTGCCAGCAGTTTCCCAGACAGGGGGTTCTCAGATACGCAGTATTTT. It specifies CASSFPDRGFSDTQYF.

This rearrangement joins TRBV18 to TRBJ2-7, with D uncertain. CDR1 is KGHSH, CDR2 LQKENI, per germline. The CDR3 runs 15 residues. V shed 0 bases and J shed 0 bases, with 9 bases lying between them. In nucleotides, the CDR3 is TGTGCCAGCTCACCACCGAACGGTAACTCCTACGAGCAGTACTTC. Its translation: CASSPPNGNSYEQYF.

This sequence joins TRBV7-9 and TRBJ1-2, with D unresolved. Germline CDR1 reads SEHNR; CDR2 reads FQNEAQ (reference sequence). The V end was cut by 1 base, the J end by 4 bases, with 10 bases between. The CDR3 is made up of 14 amino acids. The CDR3 loop reads CASSLEIDRYGYTF. The CDR3 DNA follows: TGTGCCAGCAGCTTAGAAATTGATCGCTATGGCTACACCTTC.

J is TRBJ2-3 and V is TRBV7-2; 7 positions agree with TRBD2. The CDR3 has 15 residues. CDR1 SGHTA and CDR2 FQGNSA come from the germline V gene. J was trimmed by 1 base and V by 1 base; bases with no gene match: 2. CDR3 nucleotide sequence: TGTGCCAGCAGCTTAGGTGCGGGGGGCACAGATACGCAGTATTTT. Amino acids: CASSLGAGGTDTQYF.

The chain carries TRBV29-1 and TRBJ2-2, with no clear D. The CDR3 length is 12 residues. CDR1 is SQVTM and CDR2 is ANQGSEA in the germline V gene. V was trimmed by 3 bases and J by 4 bases, leaving 6 bases between them. CDR3 loop: CSVESSTGELFF. The CDR3 nucleotides read TGCAGCGTTGAGTCCAGCACCGGGGAGCTGTTTTTT.

This clone was seen once. The chain couples TRBV10-1 to TRBJ2-3, with 8 nucleotides matching TRBD1. V lost 5 bases, J lost 4 bases, and 5 bases stayed unmatched. The CDR3 consists of 14 residues. Germline V lookup: CDR1 WNHNN, CDR2 SYGVQD (reference sequence). CDR3 in amino acids: CASSTGGRADTQYF. CDR3 DNA: TGCGCCAGCAGTACAGGGGGTAGGGCAGATACGCAGTATTTT.

This chain joins TRBV4-3 and TRBJ2-3; D remains ambiguous. The CDR3 loop spans 14 amino acids. Trimming removed 1 base at V and 9 bases at J, with 14 bases between. CDR1 and CDR2 from the germline V gene are LGHNA and YSLEER. In nucleotides, the CDR3 is TGCGCCAGCAGCCAAGTGGTGATCTCGGGCACGCAGTATTTT. It is translated as CASSQVVISGTQYF.

V is TRBV19 and J is TRBJ1-1; no firm D call. The ends were cut back, 7 bases at V and 2 bases at J, with 14 bases in the middle. Germline V gene data show CDR1 as LNHDA and CDR2 as SQIVND (reference sequence). This CDR3 has 14 amino acids. This CDR3 reads CASTIPGKNTEAFF. The CDR3 nucleotides are TGTGCCAGTACCATCCCCGGGAAAAACACTGAAGCTTTCTTT.

The CDR3 spells CASGSSGGETQYF. CDR3 DNA: TGTGCTAGTGGTTCGTCCGGTGGGGAGACCCAGTACTTC. The chain joins TRBV12-5 to TRBJ2-5; D is unclear. V lost 4 bases, J lost 5 bases, and 11 bases lay in between. Germline V CDR1 and CDR2: LGHNT, FRNRAP. This CDR3 is 13 amino acids long.

V gene TRBV6-5 combines with J gene TRBJ1-6; a weak D match, TRBD1 (6 bases). Germline lookup yields CDR1 MNHEY and CDR2 SVGAGI. V gave up 0 bases and J gave up 10 bases, with 16 bases separating them. CDR3 length equals 16 residues. CDR3 in amino acids: CASSYSIAQGSSPLHF. The CDR3 DNA reads as TGTGCCAGCAGTTACTCGATAGCCCAGGGGTCCTCACCCCTCCACTTT.

To note about this clone: Other nucleotide sequences from this sample produce the same CDR3. The J gene is TRBJ1-1, the V gene TRBV4-2; D gene unclear. V dropped 0 bases and J dropped 0 bases, with 5 bases sitting between them. The CDR3 totals 14 residues. Germline CDR1 and CDR2: LGHNA and YNFKEQ. The CDR3 DNA reads TGTGCCAGCAGCCAAGAAGGCCTGAACACTGAAGCTTTCTTT. Residues: CASSQEGLNTEAFF.

The chain couples TRBV2 to TRBJ2-7, with 7 bases that match TRBD1. With V trimmed by 4 bases and J by 9 bases, 9 bases remained unmatched. The germline V gene encodes CDR1 SNHLY and CDR2 FYNNEI. This CDR3 has 13 residues. The CDR3 region is CASSGRTGLGQYF. The CDR3 region has the DNA TGTGCCAGCAGTGGACGGACAGGTCTCGGGCAGTACTTC. Full variable domain (remainder filled in from reference TRBV2 and TRBJ2-7): EPEVTQTPSHQVTQMGQEVILRCVPISNHLYFYWYRQILGQKVEFLVSFYNNEISEKSEIFDDQFSVERPDGSNFTLKIRSTKLEDSAMYFCASSGRTGLGQYFGPGTRLTVT.

The chain combines TRBV7-9 with TRBJ2-1; 10 positions match TRBD1. Germline V gene sequence: CDR1 SEHNR, CDR2 FQNEAQ (reference sequence). The CDR3 consists of 19 residues. Trimming cost V 1 base and J 2 bases; bases outside gene matches: 11. CDR3 sequence: CASSLGILSGTGAYNEQFF. CDR3 coding DNA: TGTGCCAGCAGCTTAGGGATTCTTTCCGGGACAGGGGCCTACAATGAGCAGTTCTTC.

The genes are TRBV19 and TRBJ2-7, with 8 bases lining up with TRBD2. This CDR3 contains 17 residues. With V trimmed by 3 bases and J by 0 bases, 10 bases remained unmatched. Looked up from germline, CDR1 is LNHDA and CDR2 is SQIVND (reference sequence). The CDR3 DNA follows: TGTGCCAGTAGTATCAGCCTTGGCGGGAGGTCCTCCTACGAGCAGTACTTC. Amino acid sequence: CASSISLGGRSSYEQYF.

The CDR3 bases are TGTGCCAGCACGGGACAGGGATTAAATCAGCCCCAGCATTTT. Translating it yields CASTGQGLNQPQHF. The chain combines TRBV7-9 with TRBJ1-5; TRBD1 matches at 9 bases. This CDR3 comprises 14 residues. CDR1 and CDR2 (germline): SEHNR, FQNEAQ (reference sequence). V trimming: 7 bases; J trimming: 4 bases; junction bases outside the gene matches: 5.

The chain has TRBV28 and TRBJ1-2; the D is unclear. V was clipped by 5 bases and J by 0 bases, with 13 bases between them. From germline, CDR1 is MDHEN and CDR2 SYDVKM. The CDR3 has 15 amino acids. The CDR3 sequence: CASSQDALANYGYTF. In DNA, the CDR3 is TGTGCCAGCAGTCAAGATGCATTAGCTAACTATGGCTACACCTTC.

This chain uses TRBV9 with TRBJ2-5; D may correspond to TRBD1 or TRBD2 (5 bases each). The CDR3 runs to 15 residues. V was pared by 0 bases and J by 5 bases, with 14 bases between. In germline, CDR1 is SGDLS, CDR2 YYNGEE. The CDR3 DNA follows: TGTGCCAGCAGCGTAGGGGACCCCGGTTCGGAGACCCAGTACTTC. As protein: CASSVGDPGSETQYF.

The chain has TRBV2 and TRBJ2-1, with D possibly being TRBD2 (5 bases). The CDR3 has 15 residues. V shed 7 bases and J shed 8 bases, with 21 bases lying between them. Germline V gives CDR1 SNHLY, CDR2 FYNNEI. The chain's CDR3 is CASKEGPGVFDEQFF. The CDR3 DNA sequence: TGTGCCAGCAAGGAAGGGCCCGGGGTTTTCGATGAGCAGTTCTTC.

This sequence joins TRBV5-1 and TRBJ2-3, with D hard to call. Trimming took off 1 base at V and 0 bases at J, with 12 bases between the two ends. The CDR3 contains 16 residues. CDR1 SGHRS and CDR2 YFSETQ come from the germline V gene. As DNA, the CDR3 is TGCGCCAGCAGCTTGTTCAACAGCTTAAGCACAGATACGCAGTATTTT. This sequence encodes CASSLFNSLSTDTQYF.

In regard to this clone: The sample has other DNA sequences that encode this CDR3 too. This chain uses TRBV6-5 with TRBJ2-1, with 10 bases lining up with TRBD2. Per the germline V gene, CDR1 is MNHEY and CDR2 is SVGAGI. The V gene end was trimmed by 8 bases and the J gene end by 1 base; junction bases not matched to a gene: 5. This CDR3 is built from 15 residues. The CDR3: CASRLSGGSYNEQFF. CDR3 coding DNA: TGTGCCAGCCGCCTTAGCGGGGGGTCCTACAATGAGCAGTTCTTC.

This chain uses TRBV5-4 with TRBJ1-2; 7 positions agree with TRBD1. V lost 0 bases, J lost 0 bases, and 5 bases stayed unmatched. CDR3 length: 16 amino acids. Germline V gives CDR1 SGHNT, CDR2 YYREEE (reference sequence). CDR3 coding DNA: TGTGCCAGCAGCTTGGGGGACAGCACTTCTAACTATGGCTACACCTTC. Translated, it gives CASSLGDSTSNYGYTF.

Notes on this clone: Different DNA sequences within this sample yield the same CDR3. V and J are TRBV5-1 and TRBJ1-5, with D possibly matching TRBD1 (5 bases). The germline gives CDR1 SGHRS, CDR2 YFSETQ. V was shortened by 4 bases and J by 1 base, with 9 bases between the two germline ends. This CDR3 is 14 amino acids long. CDR3 coding DNA: TGCGCCAGCAGCCTGGAGGGGAGCAATCAGCCCCAGCATTTT. Residues: CASSLEGSNQPQHF. The full variable domain, its missing parts supplied by reference TRBV5-1 and TRBJ1-5, is KAGVTQTPRYLIKTRGQQVTLSCSPISGHRSVSWYQQTPGQGLQFLFEYFSETQRNKGNFPGRFSGRQFSNSRSEMNVSTLELGDSALYLCASSLEGSNQPQHFGDGTRLSIL.

The genes are TRBV6-5 and TRBJ1-2; D is perhaps TRBD1 (6 bases). The CDR3 sequence is 14 residues long. Germline assignment: CDR1 MNHEY and CDR2 SVGAGI. Trimming removed 0 bases from V and 8 bases from J, with 13 bases in between. CDR3 sequence reads: CASSYSRQVEGYTF. The CDR3 nucleotides are TGTGCCAGCAGTTACTCGAGACAGGTTGAAGGCTACACCTTC.

The rearrangement joins TRBV7-8 to TRBJ1-1; 10 bases match TRBD1. Trimming removed 4 bases from V and 1 base from J; junction bases left unmatched: 9. Germline loops: CDR1 SGHVS, CDR2 FQNEAQ. CDR3 length equals 17 residues. The CDR3: CASSSSPTGGGNTEAFF. As DNA, the CDR3 is TGTGCCAGCAGCTCGTCTCCGACAGGGGGCGGGAACACTGAAGCTTTCTTT.